This T cell receptor beta chain was retrieved from a study of identical twins. Study-wide points: Sequences that were out-of-frame, alpha and twin-shared displayed an excess of low generation probability. For monozygotic twins, models underestimated out-of-frame TCR alpha sharing. High-abundance cord blood beta clonotypes had fewer insertions; memory repertoires showed none.

With 3 bases clipped from V and 8 bases from J, the junction kept 6 bases outside the gene matches. The CDR3 extends over 15 amino acids. This clonotype was picked up a small number of times. Its specificity is not known. MiXCR, run by TCRdb on the 5' RACE reads, gives a single entry per CDR3 protein. The sample includes under 300,000 distinct CDR3 sequences, approximately 8.3% of them seen just once. This sample also appeared in a second study, on yellow fever vaccine responses in identical twins.

The rearrangement joins TRBV12-3 or TRBV12-4 to TRBJ1-4, with 10 bases matching TRBD1. This TCR came from a woman under 30 in good health. Material for sequencing was CD8+ T cells sorted from blood. CDR3 loop: CASSFGTGVGEKLFF. CDR3 in DNA: TGTGCCAGCAGTTTCGGGACAGGGGTGGGCGAAAAACTGTTTTTT.